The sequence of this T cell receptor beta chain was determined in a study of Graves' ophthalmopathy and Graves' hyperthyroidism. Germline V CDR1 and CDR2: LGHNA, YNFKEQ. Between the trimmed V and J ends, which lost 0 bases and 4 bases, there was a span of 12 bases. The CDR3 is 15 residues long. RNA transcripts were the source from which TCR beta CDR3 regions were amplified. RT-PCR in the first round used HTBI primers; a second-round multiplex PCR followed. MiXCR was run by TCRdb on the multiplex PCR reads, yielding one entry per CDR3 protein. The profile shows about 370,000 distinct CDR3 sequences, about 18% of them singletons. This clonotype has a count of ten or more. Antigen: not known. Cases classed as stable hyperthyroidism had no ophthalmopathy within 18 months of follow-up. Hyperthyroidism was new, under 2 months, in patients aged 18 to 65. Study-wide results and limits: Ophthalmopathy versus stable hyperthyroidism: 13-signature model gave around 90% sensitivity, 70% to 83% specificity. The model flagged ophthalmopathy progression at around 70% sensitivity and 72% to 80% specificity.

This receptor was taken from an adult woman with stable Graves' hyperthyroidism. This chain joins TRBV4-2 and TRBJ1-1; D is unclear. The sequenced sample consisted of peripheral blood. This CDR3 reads CASSQDITGSTEAFF. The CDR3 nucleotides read TGTGCCAGCAGCCAAGATATTACCGGGTCCACTGAAGCTTTCTTT.